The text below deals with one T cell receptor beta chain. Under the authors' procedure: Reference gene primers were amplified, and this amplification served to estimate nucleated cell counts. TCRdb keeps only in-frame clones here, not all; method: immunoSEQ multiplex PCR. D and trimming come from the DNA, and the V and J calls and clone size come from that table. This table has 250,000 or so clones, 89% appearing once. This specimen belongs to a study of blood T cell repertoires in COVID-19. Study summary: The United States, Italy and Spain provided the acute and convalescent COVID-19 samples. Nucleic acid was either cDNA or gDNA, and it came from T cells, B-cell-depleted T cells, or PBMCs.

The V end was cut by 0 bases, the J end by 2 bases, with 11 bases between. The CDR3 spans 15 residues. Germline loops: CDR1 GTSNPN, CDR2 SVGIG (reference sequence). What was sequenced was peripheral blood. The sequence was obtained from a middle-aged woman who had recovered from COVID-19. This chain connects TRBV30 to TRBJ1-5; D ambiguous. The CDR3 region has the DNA TGTGCCTGGAGTGTACGAGTCTCGGGCAATCAGCCCCAGCATTTT. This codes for CAWSVRVSGNQPQHF.